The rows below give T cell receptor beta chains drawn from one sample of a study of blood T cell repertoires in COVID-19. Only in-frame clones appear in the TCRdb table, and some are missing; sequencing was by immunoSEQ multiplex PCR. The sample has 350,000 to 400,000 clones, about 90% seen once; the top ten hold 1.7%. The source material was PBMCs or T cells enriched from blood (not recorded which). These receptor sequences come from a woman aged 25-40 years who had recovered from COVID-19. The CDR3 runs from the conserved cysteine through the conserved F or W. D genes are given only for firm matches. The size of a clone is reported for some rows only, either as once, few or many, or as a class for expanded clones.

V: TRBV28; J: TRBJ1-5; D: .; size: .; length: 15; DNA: TGTGCCAGCAGTTTTCGGTCGGCGGGAAATCAGCCCCAGCATTTT; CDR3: CASSFRSAGNQPQHF
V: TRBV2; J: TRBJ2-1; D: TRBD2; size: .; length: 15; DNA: TGTGCCAGCACCGGGGACTACCTCTCCTACAATGAGCAGTTCTTC; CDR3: CASTGDYLSYNEQFF
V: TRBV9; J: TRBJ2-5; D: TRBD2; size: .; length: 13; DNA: TGTGCCAGCAGCACGCGGGGGGCGGAGACCCAGTACTTC; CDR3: CASSTRGAETQYF
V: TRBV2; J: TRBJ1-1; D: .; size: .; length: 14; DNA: TGTGCCAGCAGTGCTCGGGACACCCACACTGAAGCTTTCTTT; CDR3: CASSARDTHTEAFF
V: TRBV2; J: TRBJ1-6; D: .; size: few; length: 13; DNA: TGTGCCACCCGTGGGGAGGGGGATTCACCCCTCCACTTT; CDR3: CATRGEGDSPLHF
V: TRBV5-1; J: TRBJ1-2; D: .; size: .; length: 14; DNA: TGCGCCAGCAGCCCCAGGACAGCCAACTATGGCTACACCTTC; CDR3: CASSPRTANYGYTF
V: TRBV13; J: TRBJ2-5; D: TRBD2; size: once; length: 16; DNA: TGTGCCAGCAGCCCGCAGTTTAGCGGGGGGGAAGAGACCCAGTACTTC; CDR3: CASSPQFSGGEETQYF
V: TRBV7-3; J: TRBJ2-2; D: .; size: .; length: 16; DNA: TGTGCCAGCAGCTTAAAGGGGACTTCGAACACCGGGGAGCTGTTTTTT; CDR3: CASSLKGTSNTGELFF
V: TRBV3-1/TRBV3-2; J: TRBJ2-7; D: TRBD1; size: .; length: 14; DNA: TGTGCCAGCAGCCACTCGGGACAGGGCCACGAGCAGTACTTC; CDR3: CASSHSGQGHEQYF
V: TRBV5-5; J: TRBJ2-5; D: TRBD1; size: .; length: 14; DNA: TGTGCCAGCAGCCCGGGACAGCTTCAAGAGACCCAGTACTTC; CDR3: CASSPGQLQETQYF
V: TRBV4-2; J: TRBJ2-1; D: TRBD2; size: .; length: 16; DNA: TGTGCCAGCAGCCAACCTAGCGGGGCCTCCTACAATGAGCAGTTCTTC; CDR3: CASSQPSGASYNEQFF
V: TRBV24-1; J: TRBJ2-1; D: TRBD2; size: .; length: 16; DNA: TGTGCCACCAGGACTAATAGCGGGAGGGCCGGGGATGAGCAGTTCTTC; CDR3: CATRTNSGRAGDEQFF
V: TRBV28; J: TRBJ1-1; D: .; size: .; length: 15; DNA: TGTGCCAGCAGTTTACTCCAGGGCTCGAACACTGAAGCTTTCTTT; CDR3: CASSLLQGSNTEAFF
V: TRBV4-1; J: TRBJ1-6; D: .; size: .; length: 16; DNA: TGCGCCAGCAGCCACCCTGGAGGCTCCTATAATTCACCCCTCCACTTT; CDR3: CASSHPGGSYNSPLHF
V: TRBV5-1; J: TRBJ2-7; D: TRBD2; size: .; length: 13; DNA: TGCGCCAGCAGCGCCACGACTAGCGGCGAGCAGTACTTC; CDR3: CASSATTSGEQYF
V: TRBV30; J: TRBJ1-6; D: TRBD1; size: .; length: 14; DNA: TGTGCCTGGAGGCCGGGACAGGCGGATTCACCCCTCCACTTT; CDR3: CAWRPGQADSPLHF
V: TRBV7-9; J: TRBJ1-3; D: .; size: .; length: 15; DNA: TGTGCCAGCAGCTTACCGGGGGTCTCTGGAAACACCATATATTTT; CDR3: CASSLPGVSGNTIYF
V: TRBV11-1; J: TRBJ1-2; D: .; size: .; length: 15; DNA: TGTGCCAGCAGCGCCCGGATCGGGGGAAACTATGGCTACACCTTC; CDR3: CASSARIGGNYGYTF
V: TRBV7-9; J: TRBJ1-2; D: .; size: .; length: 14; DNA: TGTGCCAGCAGTCCACGAGCCGAGGCTTATGGCTACACCTTC; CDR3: CASSPRAEAYGYTF
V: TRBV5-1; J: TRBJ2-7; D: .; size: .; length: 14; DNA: TGCGCCAGCAGCCTTACAGGGTTGACCTACGAGCAGTACTTC; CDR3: CASSLTGLTYEQYF
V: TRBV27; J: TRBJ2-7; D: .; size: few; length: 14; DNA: TGTGCCAGCAGTCCATCCGGACAGCCCTACGAGCAGTACTTC; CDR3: CASSPSGQPYEQYF
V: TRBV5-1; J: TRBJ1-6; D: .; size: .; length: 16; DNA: TGCGCCAGCAGCCCTCATACCGGCTCCTATAATTCACCCCTCCACTTT; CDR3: CASSPHTGSYNSPLHF
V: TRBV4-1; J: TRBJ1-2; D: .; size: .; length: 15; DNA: TGCGCCAGCAGCCAAGTGGATGAACAGGGAAGTGGCTACACCTTC; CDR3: CASSQVDEQGSGYTF
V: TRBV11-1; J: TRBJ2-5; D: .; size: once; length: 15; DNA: TGTGCCAGCAGCTTAATCGCGGGTGGTTCGGAGACCCAGTACTTC; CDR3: CASSLIAGGSETQYF
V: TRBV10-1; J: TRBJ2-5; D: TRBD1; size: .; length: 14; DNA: TGCGCCAGCAGTGAGTCGATCAGGGGGGAGACCCAGTACTTC; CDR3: CASSESIRGETQYF
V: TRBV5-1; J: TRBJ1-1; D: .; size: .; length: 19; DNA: TGCGCCAGCAGCTTGGATGTAAGGGGCGGGGCAGGGCAGCCCACTGAAGCTTTCTTT; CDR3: CASSLDVRGGAGQPTEAFF
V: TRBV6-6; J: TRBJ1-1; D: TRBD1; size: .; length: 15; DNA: TGTGCCAGCAGTAAACAGGGGGCGGAGCACACTGAAGCTTTCTTT; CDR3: CASSKQGAEHTEAFF
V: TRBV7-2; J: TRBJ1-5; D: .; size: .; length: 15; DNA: TGTGCCAGCAGCTTAGCGGGGAGTAGCAATCAGCCCCAGCATTTT; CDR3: CASSLAGSSNQPQHF
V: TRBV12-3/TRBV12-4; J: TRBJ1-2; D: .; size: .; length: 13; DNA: TGTGCCAGCAGTTTCCGGGCGGGGGATGGCTACACCTTC; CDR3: CASSFRAGDGYTF
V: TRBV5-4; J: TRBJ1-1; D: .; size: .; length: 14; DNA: TGTGCCAGCAGCCCGGGACTTGTAGGAACTGAAGCTTTCTTT; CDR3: CASSPGLVGTEAFF
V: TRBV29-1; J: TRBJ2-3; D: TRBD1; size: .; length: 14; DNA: TGCAGCGCCCTGGCGGGACAGGACTTGAATACGCAGTATTTT; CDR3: CSALAGQDLNTQYF
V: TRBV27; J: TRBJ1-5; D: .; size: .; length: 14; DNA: TGTGCCAGCAGCTCCGGCGGAGTTAGTCAGCCCCAGCATTTT; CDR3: CASSSGGVSQPQHF
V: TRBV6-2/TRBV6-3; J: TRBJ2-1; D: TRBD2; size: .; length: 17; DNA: TGTGCCAGCAGTTACGAGTCGGGGACTAGCGGGGTCAATGAGCAGTTCTTC; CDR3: CASSYESGTSGVNEQFF
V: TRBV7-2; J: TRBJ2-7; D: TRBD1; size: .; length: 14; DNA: TGTGCCAGCAGCTTAGGCAGGGGGTCCTACGAGCAGTACTTC; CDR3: CASSLGRGSYEQYF
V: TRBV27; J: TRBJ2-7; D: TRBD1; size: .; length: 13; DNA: TGTGCCAGCTATGGACAGGGGGCGGGCGAGCAGTACTTC; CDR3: CASYGQGAGEQYF
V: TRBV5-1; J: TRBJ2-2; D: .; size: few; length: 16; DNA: TGCGCCAGCAGCCACCCCGGGCCAGGGCTCACCGGGGAGCTGTTTTTT; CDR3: CASSHPGPGLTGELFF
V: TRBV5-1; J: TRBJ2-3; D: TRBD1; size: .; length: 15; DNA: TGCGCCAGCACCGAAGGGACAGGGAGGACAGATACGCAGTATTTT; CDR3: CASTEGTGRTDTQYF
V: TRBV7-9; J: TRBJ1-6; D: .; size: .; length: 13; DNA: TGTGCCAGCAGCCCTCGCCGGGGGACACCCCTCCACTTT; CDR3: CASSPRRGTPLHF
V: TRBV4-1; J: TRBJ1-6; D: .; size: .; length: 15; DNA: TGCGCCAGCAGCCTCCTTTCGGGGTTGAATTCACCCCTCCACTTT; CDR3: CASSLLSGLNSPLHF
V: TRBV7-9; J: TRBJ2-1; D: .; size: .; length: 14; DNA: TGTGCCAGCAGTCCGGGACATGCCTACAATGAGCAGTTCTTC; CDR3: CASSPGHAYNEQFF
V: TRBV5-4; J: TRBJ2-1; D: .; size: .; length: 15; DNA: TGTGCCAGCAGCCTTCGGCGCGCTCAGGGCGATGAGCAGTTCTTC; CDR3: CASSLRRAQGDEQFF
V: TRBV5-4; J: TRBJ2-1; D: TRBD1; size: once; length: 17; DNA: TGTGCCAGCAGTCCCCCCGACAGGGGGCGTATCAGTAATGAGCAGTTCTTC; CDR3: CASSPPDRGRISNEQFF
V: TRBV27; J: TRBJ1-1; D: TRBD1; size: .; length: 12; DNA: TGTGCCAGCAGAGGGACAGGGACTGAAGCTTTCTTT; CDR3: CASRGTGTEAFF
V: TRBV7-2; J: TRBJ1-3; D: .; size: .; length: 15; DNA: TGTGCCAGCAGCTTCCGTGGGAGCTCTGGAAACACCATATATTTT; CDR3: CASSFRGSSGNTIYF
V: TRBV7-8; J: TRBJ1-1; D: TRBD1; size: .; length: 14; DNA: TGTGCCAGCGCTGGCAGGGGGCATTTTAATGAAGCTTTCTTT; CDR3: CASAGRGHFNEAFF